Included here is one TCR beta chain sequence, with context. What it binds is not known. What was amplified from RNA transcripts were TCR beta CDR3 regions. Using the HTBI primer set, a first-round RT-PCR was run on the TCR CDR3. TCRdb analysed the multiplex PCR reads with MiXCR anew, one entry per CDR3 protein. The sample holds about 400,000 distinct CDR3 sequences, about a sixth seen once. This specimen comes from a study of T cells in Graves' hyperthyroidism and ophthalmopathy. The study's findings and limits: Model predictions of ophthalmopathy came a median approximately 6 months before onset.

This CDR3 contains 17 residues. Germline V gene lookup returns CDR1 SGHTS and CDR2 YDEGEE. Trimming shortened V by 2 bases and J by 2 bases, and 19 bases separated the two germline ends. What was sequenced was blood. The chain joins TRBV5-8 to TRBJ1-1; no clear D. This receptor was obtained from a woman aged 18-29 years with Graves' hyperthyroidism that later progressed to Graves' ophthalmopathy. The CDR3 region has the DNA TGTGCCAGCAGCTTAACACGAAGAGGAGGGCGCAACACTGAAGCTTTCTTT. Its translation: CASSLTRRGGRNTEAFF.